This is a list of T cell receptor beta chains from one sample in a study of sequential checkpoint blockade in melanoma. Assay used: immunoSEQ multiplex PCR; TCRdb lists only in-frame clones, some missing. The profile shows approximately 2,900 clones, 15% to 20% of them singletons. Sequences were derived from tumor tissue (inferred from file names), sampled from a patient given nivolumab and ipilimumab in sequence. These receptors all come from a human donor with melanoma. Each CDR3 is given with its conserved first and last residue. The D gene is left open where the match is weak. A clone size is listed for some rows: how often the clone was seen (once, few, many), or a class if it is expanded.

D	length	V	size	J	CDR3	DNA
NA	23	TRBV19	NA	TRBJ2-6	CASSIGSLGRRQGGSSGANVLTF	TGTGCCAGTAGTATAGGTTCATTGGGTCGGCGGCAGGGGGGATCCTCTGGGGCCAACGTCCTGACTTTC
TRBD2	15	TRBV15	NA	TRBJ2-2	CATSSGGVGTGELFF	TGTGCCACCAGCAGCGGGGGGGTGGGCACCGGGGAGCTGTTTTTT
NA	14	TRBV18	NA	TRBJ2-2	CASSPLENTGELFF	TGTGCCAGCTCACCATTAGAGAACACCGGGGAGCTGTTTTTT
NA	16	TRBV14	few	TRBJ2-2	CASSPRPGLNTGELFF	TGTGCCAGCAGCCCCCGTCCGGGGTTAAACACCGGGGAGCTGTTTTTT
NA	16	TRBV11-3	many	TRBJ2-5	CASSPGGTRWRETQYF	TGTGCCAGCAGCCCTGGGGGCACCCGGTGGAGGGAGACCCAGTACTTC
NA	16	TRBV14	large	TRBJ1-4	CASSQELGGLGEKLFF	TGTGCCAGCAGCCAAGAATTGGGGGGGCTCGGTGAAAAACTGTTTTTT
NA	12	TRBV12-5	NA	TRBJ2-5	CASTPGGETQYF	TGTGCCAGCACTCCCGGGGGAGAGACCCAGTACTTC
NA	15	TRBV11-3	many	TRBJ1-2	CASSLGGGAGYGYTF	TGTGCCAGCAGCTTAGGAGGGGGAGCAGGGTATGGCTACACCTTC
TRBD2	14	TRBV19	NA	TRBJ2-7	CASRHAGEIYEQYF	TGTGCCAGTAGGCACGCGGGAGAGATCTACGAGCAGTACTTC
NA	17	TRBV6-8	medium-sized	TRBJ2-5	CASSYLIGQGSQETQYF	TGTGCCAGCAGTTACCTCATAGGCCAGGGGTCACAAGAGACCCAGTACTTC
TRBD1	15	TRBV5-1	NA	TRBJ2-3	CASSFQGERADTQYF	TGCGCCAGCAGCTTCCAGGGGGAAAGGGCAGATACGCAGTATTTT
TRBD1	13	TRBV6-8	few	TRBJ1-2	CASSLNRGDGYTF	TGTGCCAGCAGCCTTAACAGGGGTGATGGCTACACCTTC
TRBD2	14	TRBV10-3	medium-sized	TRBJ2-5	CAISETSGGETQYF	TGTGCCATCAGTGAGACTAGCGGGGGGGAGACCCAGTACTTC
NA	16	TRBV28	few	TRBJ1-1	CASSYAEMLLNTEAFF	TGTGCCAGCAGTTATGCTGAGATGCTCTTGAACACTGAAGCTTTCTTT
TRBD2	15	TRBV11-3	medium-sized	TRBJ2-7	CASSPSGGSSYEQYF	TGTGCCAGCAGCCCTAGCGGGGGGAGCTCCTACGAGCAGTACTTC
TRBD1	14	TRBV29-1	medium-sized	TRBJ2-2	CSVDRTGNTGELFF	TGCAGCGTTGATAGGACAGGGAACACCGGGGAGCTGTTTTTT
TRBD1	17	TRBV28	NA	TRBJ1-1	CASSSPGQGSMNTEAFF	TGTGCCAGCAGTTCTCCGGGACAGGGGAGCATGAACACTGAAGCTTTCTTT
TRBD1	14	TRBV19	once	TRBJ1-2	CASSIKGADYGYTF	TGTGCCAGTAGTATAAAGGGGGCGGACTATGGCTACACCTTC
NA	17	TRBV23-1	medium-sized	TRBJ1-3	CASSPKGGGGSGNTIYF	TGCGCCAGCAGCCCTAAAGGGGGAGGGGGTTCTGGAAACACCATATATTTT
TRBD1	15	TRBV28	few	TRBJ2-7	CASSPRTGATYEQYF	TGTGCCAGCAGTCCGAGGACAGGGGCTACCTACGAGCAGTACTTC
TRBD1	15	TRBV19	NA	TRBJ1-1	CASIIGQGAYTEAFF	TGTGCCAGTATCATTGGACAGGGGGCATACACTGAAGCTTTCTTT
TRBD1	12	TRBV29-1	few	TRBJ2-7	CSATGTGYEQYF	TGCAGCGCCACCGGGACAGGCTACGAGCAGTACTTC
NA	16	TRBV6-8	medium-sized	TRBJ2-7	CASSFSSGTFPYEQYF	TGTGCCAGCAGTTTTTCTTCCGGGACATTCCCCTACGAGCAGTACTTC
NA	14	TRBV11-3	medium-sized	TRBJ2-7	CASSPTTYGVEQYF	TGTGCCAGCAGCCCAACTACTTACGGGGTCGAGCAGTACTTC
NA	14	TRBV6-8	NA	TRBJ1-4	CASSYDRRDEKLFF	TGTGCCAGCAGTTACGACAGACGAGATGAAAAACTGTTTTTT
NA	14	TRBV11-3	many	TRBJ1-4	CASSLEGEGEKLFF	TGTGCCAGCAGCTTAGAGGGAGAAGGCGAAAAACTGTTTTTT
NA	16	TRBV11-3	medium-sized	TRBJ1-1	CASSLEGRGLVLEAFF	TGTGCCAGCAGCTTAGAAGGACGGGGGCTTGTTCTAGAAGCTTTCTTT
NA	17	TRBV11-3	many	TRBJ2-1	CASSSGGGTTAYNEQFF	TGTGCCAGCAGCTCGGGGGGCGGGACTACCGCCTACAATGAGCAGTTCTTC
NA	14	TRBV5-1	once	TRBJ2-3	CASNPLGGTDTQYF	TGCGCCAGCAACCCTCTCGGGGGCACAGATACGCAGTATTTT
NA	16	TRBV28	few	TRBJ1-5	CASSLVRSRLNQPQHF	TGTGCCAGCAGTTTGGTCAGGTCACGGCTCAATCAGCCCCAGCATTTT
NA	17	TRBV19	NA	TRBJ1-4	CASSIVPRRRANEKLFF	TGTGCCAGTAGTATAGTCCCGAGGCGTAGGGCTAATGAAAAACTGTTTTTT
NA	15	TRBV11-3	medium-sized	TRBJ2-5	CASSLVGDDLGTQYF	TGTGCCAGCAGCTTAGTGGGGGACGACTTGGGGACCCAGTACTTC
NA	12	TRBV9	few	TRBJ1-3	CASSPQRDTIYF	TGTGCCAGCAGCCCCCAGCGGGACACCATATATTTT
TRBD1	16	TRBV11-3	many	TRBJ1-5	CASSSTPGQGSEAQHF	TGTGCCAGCAGTTCCACCCCGGGACAGGGTTCGGAGGCCCAGCATTTT
NA	15	TRBV11-3	medium-sized	TRBJ2-1	CASSSLGTGYNEQFF	TGTGCCAGCAGCTCCTTGGGGACTGGGTACAATGAGCAGTTCTTC
NA	15	TRBV5-1	NA	TRBJ1-6	CASSLLDRGPSPLHF	TGCGCCAGCAGCTTGCTTGACCGGGGGCCCTCACCCCTCCACTTT
NA	15	TRBV11-3	few	TRBJ1-3	CASSALGEPGNTIYF	TGTGCCAGCAGCGCTCTGGGGGAACCTGGAAACACCATATATTTT
NA	14	TRBV6-8	medium-sized	TRBJ2-7	CASSYGSLIYEQYF	TGTGCCAGCAGTTATGGATCCCTGATTTACGAGCAGTACTTC
TRBD1	13	TRBV30	few	TRBJ1-6	CAYQQGSNSPLHF	TGTGCCTACCAACAGGGGAGTAATTCACCCCTCCACTTT
TRBD1	15	TRBV15	few	TRBJ1-1	CATSRGQALNTEAFF	TGTGCCACCAGCCGAGGACAGGCCTTGAACACTGAAGCTTTCTTT
TRBD2	14	TRBV28	few	TRBJ2-1	CASSLAGGYNEQFF	TGTGCCAGCAGTTTAGCGGGGGGATACAATGAGCAGTTCTTC
NA	15	TRBV11-3	many	TRBJ2-1	CASSSGLAWYNEQFF	TGTGCCAGCAGCTCGGGGTTAGCATGGTACAATGAGCAGTTCTTC
NA	14	TRBV6-8	few	TRBJ2-7	CASSYEGGTYEQYF	TGTGCCAGCAGTTACGAGGGGGGAACCTACGAGCAGTACTTC
TRBD2	16	TRBV19	NA	TRBJ2-7	CASSIERASGTYEQYF	TGTGCCAGTAGTATAGAGCGGGCTAGCGGGACCTACGAGCAGTACTTC
NA	12	TRBV30	few	TRBJ1-1	CAWSLRATEAFF	TGTGCCTGGAGCCTCAGGGCCACTGAAGCTTTCTTT
TRBD2	14	TRBV6-8	few	TRBJ2-2	CASSASGGSGELFF	TGTGCCAGCAGTGCCAGCGGGGGGTCCGGGGAGCTGTTTTTT
TRBD1	16	TRBV5-1	once	TRBJ1-1	CASSLPQGAMNTEAFF	TGCGCCAGCAGCCTCCCACAGGGGGCGATGAACACTGAAGCTTTCTTT